These 18 T cell receptor beta chains were sequenced from one sample in a study of human T cells and chemical hapten exposure. Each CDR3 protein gets one entry after TCRdb re-called the RACE reads with MiXCR. The table includes roughly 82,000 distinct CDR3 sequences, over 9.5% detected once. The time point denotes: patch test 1, 2 weeks after DPC sensitization. The treatment is: therapeutic diphenylcyclopropenone sensitization with weekly scalp DPC. Sequencing was performed on whole blood, taken in connection with sensitization to the hapten diphenylcyclopropenone (DPC). Receptors were obtained from an older woman with alopecia areata. Some clones in this sample may be carry-over from other donors' samples.

This clonotype was observed many times. This chain connects TRBV3-1 to TRBJ2-6; 9 nucleotides align to TRBD1. Germline V gene sequence: CDR1 LGHDT, CDR2 YNNKEL (reference sequence). The J segment lost 1 base and the V segment lost 2 bases, leaving 6 bases of the junction unmatched. The CDR3 is made up of 18 amino acids. CDR3 amino acids: CASSQPPGTGSGANVLTF. DNA of the CDR3: TGTGCCAGCAGCCAACCTCCCGGGACAGGGTCTGGGGCCAACGTCCTGACTTTC.

This clonotype has ten or more counts. In DNA, the CDR3 is TGCGCCAGCAGCTTTGGGGACACGGGAAACAATCAGCCCCAGCATTTT. Amino acid sequence: CASSFGDTGNNQPQHF. V gene TRBV5-1 combines with J gene TRBJ1-5; possible D gene TRBD1, 6 bases. This CDR3 has 16 amino acids. With 2 bases removed from V and 3 bases from J, the gap between germline ends came to 15 bases. Germline V gene data show CDR1 as SGHRS and CDR2 as YFSETQ.

This clonotype has a count of ten or more. The J gene is TRBJ1-5, the V gene TRBV27; TRBD1 is a possible D gene (6 bases). V lost 10 bases and J lost 0, with 22 bases in between. The CDR3 has 17 amino acids. Germline V gene data show CDR1 as MNHEY and CDR2 as SMNVEV (reference sequence). In nucleotides, the CDR3 is TGTGCCACCAAGGGTACAGGGAGAGCTTATAGCAATCAGCCCCAGCATTTT. The encoded protein is CATKGTGRAYSNQPQHF.

This clonotype was found many times. In nucleotides, the CDR3 is TGTGCCAGCAGCCCCGGCGCCCAGGGTCCGAATCAGCCCCAGCATTTT. Its translation: CASSPGAQGPNQPQHF. The rearrangement uses TRBV3-1 and TRBJ1-5; possibly TRBD1 for D (5 bases). Trimming removed 4 bases at V and 4 bases at J, with 17 bases between. The CDR3 is 16 amino acids. Germline V gives CDR1 LGHDT, CDR2 YNNKEL (reference sequence). The full variable domain, with the rest looked up from reference TRBV3-1 and TRBJ1-5, is DTAVSQTPKYLVTQMGNDKSIKCEQNLGHDTMYWYKQDSKKFLKIMFSYNNKELIINETVPNRFSPKSPDKAHLNLHINSLELGDSAVYFCASSPGAQGPNQPQHFGDGTRLSIL.

The rearrangement uses TRBV6-5 and TRBJ2-1; D is undetermined. The CDR3 sequence is 13 residues long. Per germline, CDR1 MNHEY and CDR2 SVGAGI. Trimming stripped 0 bases from V and 10 bases from J, with 10 bases between. The DNA for the CDR3 is TGTGCCAGCAGTTACTCGAACGCCAGGGAGCAGTTCTTC. It specifies CASSYSNAREQFF.

The chain recombines TRBV18 with TRBJ2-7; D is possibly TRBD1 (5 bases). Looked up from germline, CDR1 is KGHSH and CDR2 is LQKENI. Trimming left V 2 bases short and J 2 bases short, with 10 bases between. CDR3 size: 14 residues. The CDR3 sequence is CASSPGAETYEQYF. In nucleotides, the CDR3 is TGTGCCAGCTCACCAGGGGCAGAAACCTACGAGCAGTACTTC.

As to this clonotype: The junction and the germline gene differ at one end; a read error may be behind it. CDR3 sequence: CASSHRDRVHPYNEQFF. CDR3 nucleotide sequence: TGTGCTAGCAGCCACCGGGACAGGGTTCACCCCTACAATGAGCAGTTCTTC. This sequence joins TRBV7-7 and TRBJ2-1; 9 nucleotides match TRBD1. CDR1 is SSHAT and CDR2 is FNYEAQ in the germline V gene (reference sequence). CDR3 length equals 17 residues.

This clonotype was counted at least ten times. The chain joins TRBV29-1 to TRBJ2-3, with a weak D call TRBD1 (6 bases). Germline assignment: CDR1 SQVTM and CDR2 ANQGSEA. The CDR3 runs 12 residues. V was trimmed by 7 bases and J by 6 bases, leaving 14 bases between them. CDR3 sequence reads: CSATGTGDTQYF. The CDR3 nucleotides are TGCAGCGCAACAGGGACGGGGGATACGCAGTATTTT.

The chain links TRBV29-1 to TRBJ2-5; TRBD1 matches 9 bases. This CDR3 has 15 amino acids. Germline CDR1 is SQVTM and CDR2 is ANQGSEA. Trimming removed 4 bases from V and 1 base from J; junction bases left unmatched: 7. CDR3 in amino acids: CSVGGTGTLQETQYF. The CDR3 DNA follows: TGCAGCGTTGGGGGGACAGGGACCCTCCAAGAGACCCAGTACTTC.

The chain has TRBV27 and TRBJ1-2, with unresolved D. Germline V CDR1 and CDR2: MNHEY, SMNVEV (reference sequence). V lost 9 bases to trimming and J lost 0 bases, with 11 bases between them. The CDR3 runs 13 residues. The CDR3 DNA reads as TGTGCCAGTTCACACCGCTCTAACTATGGCTACACCTTC. Amino acid sequence: CASSHRSNYGYTF.

This clonotype has ten or more counts. The chain carries TRBV7-9 and TRBJ1-5, with 8 bases fitting TRBD1. Per the germline V gene, CDR1 is SEHNR and CDR2 is FQNEAQ (reference sequence). CDR3 length: 13 amino acids. V gave up 5 bases and J gave up 11 bases; unmatched junction bases: 8. The CDR3, as DNA: TGTGCCAGCAGCCAGGGACAGGTACAAGCCCAGCATTTT. It codes for CASSQGQVQAQHF.

The chain is built from TRBV30 and TRBJ1-2; D is possibly TRBD1 (5 bases). The CDR3 is 12 amino acids. Germline assignment: CDR1 GTSNPN and CDR2 SVGIG (reference sequence). V lost 3 bases and J 6 bases, leaving 11 bases between the germline ends. The CDR3 region has the DNA TGTGCCTGGAGGCCCAACAGGCATGGCTACACCTTC. Residues: CAWRPNRHGYTF. Drawing the rest from reference TRBV30 and TRBJ1-2, the complete variable domain is SQTIHQWPATLVQPVGSPLSLECTVEGTSNPNLYWYRQAAGRGLQLLFYSVGIGQISSEVPQNLSASRPQDRQFILSSKKLLLSDSGFYLCAWRPNRHGYTFGSGTRLTVV.

This clonotype was seen repeatedly, ten times or more. The chain recombines TRBV29-1 with TRBJ2-7, with 7 bases that match TRBD1. This CDR3 has 13 residues. Germline trimming cut 6 bases from V and 3 bases from J; bases unmatched to any gene: 8. Germline V gene data show CDR1 as SQVTM and CDR2 as ANQGSEA. Here the CDR3 DNA reads TGCAGCGTCCGATTGACAGGGAGCTACGAGCAGTACTTC. Its protein product is CSVRLTGSYEQYF.

Comment on this clonotype: The germline gene is not matched at one end of the junction; a read error may be the cause. The chain carries TRBV7-2 and TRBJ1-4; D remains unclear. CDR3 length equals 16 residues. Looked up from germline, CDR1 is SGHTA and CDR2 is FQGNSA. The CDR3, as DNA: TGTGCCAGCAGCTCCCATATGGGAGGATCTAATGGAAAACTGTTTTTT. It yields the protein CASSSHMGGSNGKLFF. Based on the CDR3 plus reference TRBV7-2 and TRBJ1-4, the full variable domain is GAGVSQSPSNKVTEKGKDVELRCDPISGHTALYWYRQSLGQGLEFLIYFQGNSAPDKSGLPSDRFSAERTGGSVSTLTIQRTQQEDSAVYLCASSSHMGGSNGKLFFGSGTQLSVL.

The chain carries TRBV18 and TRBJ2-2, with 9 bases matching TRBD1. V lost 3 bases to trimming and J lost 1 base; unmatched junction nucleotides: 6. The germline V gene has CDR1 KGHSH and CDR2 LQKENI. The CDR3 is made up of 17 amino acids. The chain's CDR3 is CASSPTPGQGNTGELFF. Written as DNA, the CDR3 is TGTGCCAGCTCACCCACACCGGGACAGGGGAACACCGGGGAGCTGTTTTTT.

This chain connects TRBV7-9 to TRBJ1-5; no reliable D call. From germline, CDR1 is SEHNR and CDR2 FQNEAQ (reference sequence). The CDR3 has 12 amino acids. V was clipped by 8 bases and J by 6 bases, with 11 bases between them. CDR3 bases: TGTGCCAGCGGACTATCCGGTCAGCCCCAGCATTTT. This translates into CASGLSGQPQHF.

The count of this clonotype is one. The chain carries TRBV28 and TRBJ1-1, with D unresolved. The CDR3 covers 14 residues. V was pared by 6 bases and J by 1 base, with 12 bases between. The germline gives CDR1 MDHEN, CDR2 SYDVKM. CDR3 bases: TGTGCCAGCAGACCTGTGGACCGGAACACTGAAGCTTTCTTT. Translation: CASRPVDRNTEAFF.

This clonotype came up many times. The rearrangement links TRBV5-4 to TRBJ2-3; D might be TRBD2 (6 bases). The CDR3 length is 17 residues. V was clipped by 3 bases and J by 7 bases, with 24 bases between them. Germline V CDR1 and CDR2: SGHNT, YYREEE (reference sequence). CDR3 in amino acids: CASSSSLGGGVGNTQYF. In DNA, the CDR3 is TGTGCCAGCAGCTCGAGTTTGGGAGGCGGGGTGGGGAATACGCAGTATTTT.